Following are 3 T cell receptor beta chains from one sample sequenced in a study of cytomegalovirus exposure and HLA in healthy donors. PCR used 60 Vbeta primers and 13 Jbeta primers. Assay used: immunoSEQ multiplex PCR; TCRdb lists only in-frame clones, some missing. Of around 170,000 clones listed, over 75% were seen once; the top ten hold approximately 6.3%. Sequencing input: PBMCs. These receptor sequences come from a man in his forties or fifties in good health and CMV-seropositive.

The CDR3 bases are TGTGCCAGCAGCTTTGGTGCTAGCGGGGGGGGGAGAGAGACCCAGTACTTC. Amino acids: CASSFGASGGGRETQYF. J is TRBJ2-5 and V is TRBV5-4; 12 bases are a match to TRBD2. Germline trimming cut 2 bases from V and 4 bases from J; bases unmatched to any gene: 9. The V gene's germline CDR1 is SGHNT and CDR2 YYREEE (reference sequence). The CDR3 is 17 amino acids.

This clone has a single count. This chain joins TRBV7-8 and TRBJ1-5; D is perhaps TRBD1 (5 bases). The CDR3 is 17 amino acids. With 0 bases removed from V and 4 bases from J, the gap between germline ends came to 16 bases. Germline values: CDR1 SGHVS, CDR2 FQNEAQ. Here the CDR3 DNA reads TGTGCCAGCAGCTTAGCGGCAGGCAGGGCGTGGAATCAGCCCCAGCATTTT. Amino acids: CASSLAAGRAWNQPQHF.

This clone was counted a single time. V usage is TRBV27 and J usage is TRBJ1-1; D uncertain. Germline V gene data show CDR1 as MNHEY and CDR2 as SMNVEV (reference sequence). The CDR3 totals 14 residues. V was clipped by 2 bases and J by 1 base, with 8 bases between them. In nucleotides, the CDR3 is TGTGCCAGCAGTTTAGGGCGGGCGAACACTGAAGCTTTCTTT. Encoded protein: CASSLGRANTEAFF.